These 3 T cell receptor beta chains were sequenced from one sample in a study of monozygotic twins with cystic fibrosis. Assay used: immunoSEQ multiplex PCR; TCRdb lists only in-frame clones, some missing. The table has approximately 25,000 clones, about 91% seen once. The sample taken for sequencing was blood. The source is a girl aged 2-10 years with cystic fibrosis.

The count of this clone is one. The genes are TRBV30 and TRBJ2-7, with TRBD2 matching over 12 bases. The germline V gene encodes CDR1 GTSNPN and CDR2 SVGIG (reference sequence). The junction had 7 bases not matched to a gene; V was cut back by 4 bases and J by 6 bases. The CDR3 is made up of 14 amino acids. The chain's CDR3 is CAWTGGLAGTEQYF. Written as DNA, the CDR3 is TGTGCCTGGACGGGTGGACTAGCGGGGACCGAGCAGTACTTC.

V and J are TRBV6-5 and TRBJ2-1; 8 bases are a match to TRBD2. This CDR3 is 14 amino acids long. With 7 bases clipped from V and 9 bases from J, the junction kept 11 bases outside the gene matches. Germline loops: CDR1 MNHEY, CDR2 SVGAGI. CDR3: CASKNQIGGAEQFF. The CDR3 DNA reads TGTGCCAGCAAGAATCAGATCGGGGGGGCTGAGCAGTTCTTC.

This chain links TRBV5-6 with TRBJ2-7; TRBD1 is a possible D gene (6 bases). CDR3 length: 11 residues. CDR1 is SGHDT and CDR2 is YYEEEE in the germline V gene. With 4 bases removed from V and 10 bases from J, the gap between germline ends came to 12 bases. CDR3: CASSLGAGQYF. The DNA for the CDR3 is TGTGCCAGCAGCCTGGGGGCAGGTCAGTACTTC. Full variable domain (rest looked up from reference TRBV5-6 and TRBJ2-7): DAGVTQSPTHLIKTRGQQVTLRCSPKSGHDTVSWYQQALGQGPQFIFQYYEEEERQRGNFPDRFSGHQFPNYSSELNVNALLLGDSALYLCASSLGAGQYFGPGTRLTVT.